The subject of this entry is one T cell receptor beta chain. Its antigen is as yet unknown. Sequence at one end of the junction differs from germline and may be a read error. The treatment: roughly ten-day PBMC culture with coronavirus spike peptide pools or control peptides (ViraFEST assay). It was before the COVID-19 pandemic (2011-2018) that the unexposed donor's CD4+ T cells were collected. Researchers reported culturing about 2.1 million PBMCs per well with approximately 9.3 IU/ml IL-2 and 8 to 10 ug/ml peptide pools. The Oncomine TCR Beta short-read assay sequenced DNA from cultured CD4+ T cells. Each CDR3 protein is one row after TCRdb ran MiXCR on the PCR reads. The sample contains more than 5,000 distinct CDR3 sequences, 34% of which appear only once. The sample comes from a study of vaccination and CD4 T cells after COVID-19. Input material: CD4+ T cells from blood, cultured in vitro. This clonotype was sampled from a human donor in good health.

CDR3 nucleotides: TGTGCGAGCAGTTTTGGGAGGGCTAGCTCCTACGAGCAGTACTTC. Amino acid sequence: CASSFGRASSYEQYF. V gene TRBV12-3 or TRBV12-4 combines with J gene TRBJ2-7, with 7 positions matching TRBD2. The CDR3 contains 15 residues.